Listed here are 27 T cell receptor beta chains from one sample, sequenced in a study of CD8 T cells in Susac syndrome. A quantity of 0.5 to 1 ug RNA underwent reverse transcription using random hexamers. TCRdb called the immunoSEQ multiplex PCR reads again in MiXCR, with one record for every CDR3 protein. The profile shows roughly 200,000 distinct CDR3 sequences, approximately 95% of them singletons. The sequenced sample was CD4+ T cells from PBMCs. The source of these receptors is a human donor with multiple sclerosis.

The rearrangement links TRBV6-5 to TRBJ1-2, with TRBD1 matching 10 bases. The germline V gene has CDR1 MNHEY and CDR2 SVGAGI. V shed 7 bases and J 5 bases; nucleotides not matched to a gene: 7. This CDR3 is built from 14 residues. The CDR3 DNA reads TGTGCCAGCACCCGATTGGGACAGGGGTATGGCTACACCTTC. This translates into CASTRLGQGYGYTF.

The chain joins TRBV20-1 to TRBJ1-1; D gene ambiguous. Trimming took off 1 base at V and 1 base at J, with 13 bases between the two ends. Germline V gene lookup returns CDR1 DFQATT and CDR2 SNEGSKA (reference sequence). CDR3 length: 15 residues. This CDR3 is CSARVVIQRNTEAFF. CDR3 DNA: TGCAGTGCTAGAGTTGTGATCCAGAGGAACACTGAAGCTTTCTTT.

The rearrangement joins TRBV4-1 to TRBJ2-5; a possible D gene is TRBD2 (6 bases). V was trimmed by 1 base and J by 4 bases, leaving 7 bases between them. This CDR3 has 13 amino acids. CDR1 is MGHRA, CDR2 YSYEKL, per germline. CDR3 DNA sequence: TGCGCCAGCAGCCAAGTGGAGGGAGAGACCCAGTACTTC. It translates to CASSQVEGETQYF.

The chain is built from TRBV30 and TRBJ1-1; the D is unclear. The CDR3 is 12 residues long. V was pared by 2 bases and J by 4 bases, with 8 bases between. Germline V gene data show CDR1 as GTSNPN and CDR2 as SVGIG (reference sequence). In DNA form, the CDR3 reads TGTGCCTGGAGTACCCGGGCCACTGAAGCTTTCTTT. As protein: CAWSTRATEAFF.

This chain uses TRBV2 with TRBJ2-7; 7 bases line up with TRBD1. This CDR3 is built from 14 residues. Germline V gives CDR1 SNHLY, CDR2 FYNNEI. J was trimmed by 6 bases and V by 5 bases; bases with no gene match: 10. CDR3 coding DNA: TGTGCCAGCAGTCCCTGGACAGGACCGACCGAGCAGTACGTC. Encoded protein: CASSPWTGPTEQYV.

The chain joins TRBV15 to TRBJ1-6, with a weak D call TRBD1 (5 bases). The V gene lost 0 bases and the J gene lost 8 bases, with 8 bases spanning the gap. CDR1 and CDR2 from the germline V gene are LNHNV and YYDKDF (reference sequence). The CDR3 loop spans 14 amino acids. CDR3 sequence reads: CATSREQEDSPLHF. The CDR3 region has the DNA TGTGCCACCAGCAGAGAACAGGAAGATTCACCCCTCCACTTT.

The V call is TRBV29-1, the J call TRBJ2-2; D not resolved. The CDR3 runs to 13 residues. V gave up 2 bases and J gave up 3 bases, with 7 bases separating them. CDR1 and CDR2 (germline): SQVTM, ANQGSEA. The CDR3 sequence is CSVEPRHTGELFF. The CDR3 bases are TGCAGCGTTGAACCAAGGCACACCGGGGAGCTGTTTTTT.

This clonotype showed up just once. The chain joins TRBV29-1 to TRBJ1-1; a possible D gene is TRBD1 (5 bases). Germline loops: CDR1 SQVTM, CDR2 ANQGSEA. Trimming took 3 bases from V and 1 from J, leaving 12 bases between them. CDR3 length: 14 residues. CDR3 DNA: TGCAGCGTTGACAGGGTAGGGACGAACACTGAAGCTTTCTTT. This encodes CSVDRVGTNTEAFF.

The CDR3 region is CASSRGLGNTEAFF. DNA for the CDR3: TGTGCCAGCAGCCGTGGGTTGGGGAACACTGAAGCTTTCTTT. The chain couples TRBV9 to TRBJ1-1; no definite D call. Germline CDR1 is SGDLS and CDR2 is YYNGEE. V was cut by 4 bases and J by 1 base, with 11 bases left in between. The length of the CDR3 is 14 residues.

DNA for the CDR3: TGCGCCAGCAGCTTGAGCGGGGCGAACAATGAGCAGTTCTTC. Translating gives CASSLSGANNEQFF. The J gene is TRBJ2-1, the V gene TRBV5-1, with TRBD2 matching over 7 bases. The V gene end was trimmed by 1 base and the J gene end by 5 bases; junction bases not matched to a gene: 3. Germline V gene sequence: CDR1 SGHRS, CDR2 YFSETQ. This CDR3 contains 14 residues.

The chain is built from TRBV29-1 and TRBJ1-2; D perhaps matches TRBD1 (6 bases). Germline CDR1 and CDR2: SQVTM and ANQGSEA. Between the trimmed V and J ends, which lost 6 bases and 2 bases, there was a span of 13 bases. The CDR3 runs to 13 residues. CDR3 sequence (DNA): TGCAGCGTGAATACGGGACAAAACTATGGCTACACCTTC. Translated, it gives CSVNTGQNYGYTF.

The V and J genes are TRBV2 and TRBJ2-7, with D unresolved. The length of the CDR3 is 15 residues. Germline assignment: CDR1 SNHLY and CDR2 FYNNEI. The V gene lost 6 bases and the J gene lost 0 bases, with 15 bases spanning the gap. CDR3 DNA: TGTGCCAGCAGCTCAAGACCGCCCGCCTCCTACGAGCAGTACGTC. This sequence encodes CASSSRPPASYEQYV.

This chain joins TRBV29-1 and TRBJ1-1; the match to TRBD1 covers 11 bases. Germline-derived CDR1 and CDR2 are SQVTM and ANQGSEA. This CDR3 contains 14 residues. The junction had 3 bases not matched to a gene; V was cut back by 6 bases and J by 0 bases. The DNA for the CDR3 is TGCAGCGTCGGGGGACAGGGGGTGAACACTGAAGCTTTCTTT. It encodes CSVGGQGVNTEAFF.

The J gene is TRBJ2-1, the V gene TRBV2; 7 bases map to TRBD2. V lost 4 bases to trimming and J lost 7 bases; unmatched junction nucleotides: 4. Germline V gives CDR1 SNHLY, CDR2 FYNNEI. There are 13 residues in the CDR3. CDR3 sequence: CASSVILANEQFF. The CDR3 nucleotides are TGTGCCAGCAGTGTGATACTAGCGAATGAGCAGTTCTTC. The full variable domain, with the rest looked up from reference TRBV2 and TRBJ2-1, is EPEVTQTPSHQVTQMGQEVILRCVPISNHLYFYWYRQILGQKVEFLVSFYNNEISEKSEIFDDQFSVERPDGSNFTLKIRSTKLEDSAMYFCASSVILANEQFFGPGTRLTVL.

The CDR3 region has the DNA TGTGCCAGTAGGGGGACAGGGCGCGCCCAAGAGACCCAGTACTTC. It is translated as CASRGTGRAQETQYF. The chain employs TRBV19 and TRBJ2-5; 9 bases align to TRBD1. The germline gives CDR1 LNHDA, CDR2 SQIVND (reference sequence). The V segment lost 6 bases and the J segment 1 base; nucleotides outside the gene matches: 6. CDR3 size: 15 residues.

The rearrangement joins TRBV2 to TRBJ1-2; D is uncertain. Germline V lookup: CDR1 SNHLY, CDR2 FYNNEI. Trimming took off 5 bases at V and 4 bases at J, with 20 bases between the two ends. The CDR3 extends over 16 amino acids. CDR3 coding DNA: TGTGCCAGCAGTCCTCAGCCTTCCTCGTTGGGCTATGGCTACACCTTC. This codes for CASSPQPSSLGYGYTF.

The chain uses TRBV2 and TRBJ1-2; no clear D. This CDR3 region has 13 residues. Trimming took off 1 base at V and 3 bases at J, with 6 bases between the two ends. Looked up from germline, CDR1 is SNHLY and CDR2 is FYNNEI. Here the CDR3 DNA reads TGTGCCAGCAGTGAAGAGTCCGACTATGGCTACACCTTC. Translated: CASSEESDYGYTF.

The chain couples TRBV9 to TRBJ2-3; the D gene could be TRBD1 or TRBD2 (6 bases each). CDR1 is SGDLS, CDR2 YYNGEE, per germline. The CDR3 length is 13 residues. V lost 2 bases, J lost 5 bases, and 9 bases lay in between. The CDR3 nucleotides read TGTGCCAGCAGCGTTGGGGGGCAAGATACGCAGTATTTT. Its protein product is CASSVGGQDTQYF.

In DNA form, the CDR3 reads TGTGCCAGCAGCCTGACGCGTCTAGCGGCCGTCAATGAGCAGTTCTTC. Residues: CASSLTRLAAVNEQFF. The gene calls are TRBV7-8 and TRBJ2-1; 7 bases align to TRBD2. J was trimmed by 6 bases and V by 5 bases; bases with no gene match: 13. CDR1 SGHVS and CDR2 FQNEAQ come from the germline V gene. There are 16 residues in the CDR3.

This sequence joins TRBV29-1 and TRBJ2-1; TRBD2 matches at 10 bases. The CDR3 extends over 13 amino acids. V lost 7 bases and J lost 7; bases outside the gene matches: 7. CDR1 is SQVTM and CDR2 is ANQGSEA in the germline V gene. Here the CDR3 reads CSAAGGLKNEQFF. CDR3 coding DNA: TGCAGCGCAGCGGGGGGGCTAAAGAATGAGCAGTTCTTC.

The V gene is TRBV19, the J gene TRBJ1-4; D is unresolved. V was pared by 7 bases and J by 4 bases, with 4 bases between. CDR1 LNHDA and CDR2 SQIVND come from the germline V gene (reference sequence). This CDR3 is built from 11 residues. The CDR3 DNA reads as TGTGCCAGTACCCATAATGAAAAACTGTTTTTT. Translated: CASTHNEKLFF.

This rearrangement joins TRBV11-2 to TRBJ2-1, with 8 nucleotides matching TRBD1. V was pared by 7 bases and J by 4 bases, with 3 bases of the junction left unmatched. Germline V lookup: CDR1 SGHAT, CDR2 FQNNGV. There are 13 residues in the CDR3. In DNA, the CDR3 is TGTGCCAGCAACCAGGGGGCATACAATGAGCAGTTCTTC. It yields the protein CASNQGAYNEQFF.

The J gene is TRBJ1-1, the V gene TRBV6-5; D gene uncertain. Germline CDR1 reads MNHEY; CDR2 reads SVGAGI. The CDR3 is 14 residues long. V was clipped by 0 bases and J by 2 bases, with 7 bases between them. This chain's CDR3 is CASSYSGFNTEAFF. The CDR3 coding sequence is TGTGCCAGCAGTTACTCCGGATTTAACACTGAAGCTTTCTTT.

In this sample, this clonotype turned up once. The chain uses TRBV5-1 and TRBJ2-5; 11 nucleotides align to TRBD2. Germline V gene lookup returns CDR1 SGHRS and CDR2 YFSETQ. CDR3 length equals 16 residues. The V segment lost 4 bases and the J segment 1 base; nucleotides outside the gene matches: 6. The CDR3 DNA reads as TGCGCCAGCAGCACCTCTAGCGGGGGGACCCAAGAGACCCAGTACTTC. Protein product: CASSTSSGGTQETQYF.

The rearrangement links TRBV3-1 to TRBJ1-2, with a weak D call TRBD1 (5 bases). This CDR3 is built from 13 residues. V was trimmed by 7 bases and J by 3 bases, leaving 12 bases between them. CDR1 and CDR2 (germline): LGHDT, YNNKEL (reference sequence). CDR3 sequence reads: CASNLVGDYGYTF. The CDR3 DNA sequence: TGTGCCAGCAACCTTGTAGGGGACTATGGCTACACCTTC.

The V and J genes are TRBV20-1 and TRBJ2-1, with 12 bases aligning to TRBD2. J lost 5 bases, V lost 4 bases, and 9 bases had no gene match. This CDR3 has 16 residues. Germline V gene sequence: CDR1 DFQATT, CDR2 SNEGSKA (reference sequence). In nucleotides, the CDR3 is TGCAGTGCTACCACGCTGCTAGCGGGGGGGGACAATGAGCAGTTCTTC. It specifies CSATTLLAGGDNEQFF.

The rearrangement joins TRBV25-1 to TRBJ1-1, with D unresolved. The CDR3 runs 14 residues. V lost 7 bases to trimming and J lost 2 bases, with 14 bases between them. The germline CDR1 and CDR2 sequences are MGHDK and SYGVNS. The CDR3 protein is CASNPGNGNTEAFF. The CDR3 DNA sequence: TGTGCCAGCAATCCTGGGAACGGTAACACTGAAGCTTTCTTT.